The rows below give T cell receptor beta chains drawn from one sample of a study of control samples from healthy donors and cancer patients. Profiled with immunoSEQ multiplex PCR; TCRdb holds only in-frame clones, not every one. The repertoire holds over 80,000 clones, 79% seen once, with under 12% in the top ten. Specimen: blood. The receptors come from a woman aged 25 to 39 in good health. CDR3s include the opening cysteine and the closing phenylalanine or tryptophan. A D gene is named only where the DNA matches it firmly. Where a row states a size, it is once, few, many or the class of an expanded clone; other rows omit it.

V	size	J	D	CDR3	DNA
TRBV9	NA	TRBJ1-2	NA	CASSARQESYGYTF	TGTGCCAGCAGCGCCCGACAGGAGTCTTATGGCTACACCTTC
TRBV2	NA	TRBJ2-3	NA	CASSEGKPTDTQYF	TGTGCCAGCAGTGAGGGCAAGCCCACAGATACGCAGTATTTT
TRBV19	NA	TRBJ1-1	TRBD1	CASRRQVGTELSHTEAFF	TGTGCCAGTAGACGCCAAGTTGGGACAGAGCTCTCTCACACTGAAGCTTTCTTT
TRBV5-8	once	TRBJ1-6	NA	CASTAQGGTYNSPLHF	TGTGCCAGCACCGCACAGGGAGGAACCTATAATTCACCCCTCCACTTT
TRBV18	NA	TRBJ2-2	NA	CASSPGRNTGELFF	TGTGCCAGCTCACCGGGCAGAAACACCGGGGAGCTGTTTTTT
TRBV15	NA	TRBJ2-4	NA	CATSRGKDSTKNIQYF	TGTGCCACCAGCAGAGGAAAGGACTCCACCAAAAACATTCAGTACTTC
TRBV5-4	NA	TRBJ2-1	TRBD2	CASSLAGTSGVEQFF	TGTGCCAGCAGCTTGGCCGGGACTAGCGGGGTCGAGCAGTTCTTC
TRBV19	NA	TRBJ2-7	NA	CASSPDPFYEQYF	TGTGCCAGTAGTCCCGACCCCTTCTACGAGCAGTACTTC
TRBV9	NA	TRBJ1-2	NA	CASSVGGEKGNYGYTF	TGTGCCAGCAGCGTAGGAGGGGAGAAGGGTAACTATGGCTACACCTTC
TRBV4-2	NA	TRBJ1-3	TRBD1	CASSQREIQGNSGNTIYF	TGTGCCAGCAGCCAGAGAGAGATACAGGGGAACTCTGGAAACACCATATATTTT
TRBV3-1/TRBV3-2	NA	TRBJ1-5	TRBD1	CASSQGTGGHQPQHF	TGTGCCAGCAGCCAAGGAACAGGGGGACATCAGCCCCAGCATTTT
TRBV5-1	few	TRBJ1-2	NA	CASSLEGEYGYTF	TGCGCCAGCAGCTTGGAAGGGGAGTATGGCTACACCTTC
TRBV19	NA	TRBJ1-1	NA	CASSMQVTFMNTEAFF	TGTGCCAGTAGTATGCAGGTAACTTTCATGAACACTGAAGCTTTCTTT
TRBV19	NA	TRBJ1-4	NA	CASSIDDSAGEKLFF	TGTGCCAGTAGTATAGACGACAGCGCTGGAGAAAAACTGTTTTTT
TRBV6-2/TRBV6-3	once	TRBJ2-5	TRBD1	CASSYSFGDRSQETQYF	TGTGCCAGCAGTTACTCGTTCGGGGACAGATCTCAAGAGACCCAGTACTTC
TRBV6-6	NA	TRBJ1-5	TRBD1	CASVRGQGNQPQHF	TGTGCCAGCGTCAGGGGGCAGGGCAATCAGCCCCAGCATTTT
TRBV5-6	once	TRBJ1-3	NA	CASSLRGNSGNTIYF	TGTGCCAGCAGCTTGCGGGGGAACTCTGGAAACACCATATATTTT
TRBV6-5	NA	TRBJ2-7	NA	CASSYSTGIYEQYF	TGTGCCAGCAGTTACTCGACAGGTATCTACGAGCAGTACTTC
TRBV5-6	NA	TRBJ1-1	NA	CASSLAGGSKNTEAFF	TGTGCCAGCAGCTTGGCGGGGGGCTCGAAGAACACTGAAGCTTTCTTT
TRBV6-2/TRBV6-3	NA	TRBJ2-7	NA	CASSYGRGSGIHEQYF	TGTGCCAGCAGTTACGGGCGCGGCTCAGGGATCCACGAGCAGTACTTC
TRBV14	NA	TRBJ2-2	NA	CASSKTGLAVNTGELFF	TGTGCCAGCAGCAAGACCGGTCTAGCTGTGAACACCGGGGAGCTGTTTTTT
TRBV11-2	NA	TRBJ1-6	NA	CASSFSDNSPLHF	TGTGCCAGCAGCTTCTCGGACAATTCACCCCTCCACTTT
TRBV6-2/TRBV6-3	NA	TRBJ1-1	NA	CASSDAQYGTEAFF	TGTGCCAGCAGTGACGCGCAGTACGGGACTGAAGCTTTCTTT
TRBV14	NA	TRBJ1-5	NA	CASDRVSNQPQHF	TGTGCCAGCGACCGAGTTAGCAATCAGCCCCAGCATTTT
TRBV7-9	NA	TRBJ2-5	NA	CASRHRDTETQYF	TGTGCCAGCAGACACCGGGACACCGAGACCCAGTACTTC
TRBV7-2	once	TRBJ1-2	NA	CASSHPDRSYGYTF	TGTGCCAGCAGCCATCCCGACAGAAGCTATGGCTACACCTTC
TRBV15	NA	TRBJ1-2	TRBD1	CATSRDSGGGGYTF	TGTGCCACCAGCAGAGATTCAGGGGGCGGAGGCTACACCTTC
TRBV12-5	NA	TRBJ1-2	NA	CASGLPGDSGYTF	TGTGCTAGTGGTTTGCCCGGAGACTCCGGCTACACCTTC
TRBV10-2	NA	TRBJ1-1	TRBD1	CASSDGQGYTEAFF	TGCGCCAGCAGTGATGGACAGGGTTACACTGAAGCTTTCTTT
TRBV19	NA	TRBJ1-4	TRBD1	CASSWTGANEKLFF	TGTGCCAGTAGTTGGACAGGGGCTAATGAAAAACTGTTTTTT
TRBV12-3/TRBV12-4	once	TRBJ1-4	NA	CASSLGREKLFF	TGTGCCAGCAGTTTAGGACGGGAAAAACTGTTTTTT
TRBV5-4	once	TRBJ2-3	TRBD2	CASRGSGGATDTQYF	TGTGCCAGCAGGGGTAGCGGGGGGGCCACAGATACGCAGTATTTT
TRBV21-1	NA	TRBJ2-7	NA	CASSKAQLTSGPSYEQYF	TGTGCCAGCAGCAAAGCTCAGCTAACTAGCGGGCCCTCCTACGAGCAGTACTTC
TRBV19	NA	TRBJ1-5	NA	CASSMRTLGMGQPQHF	TGTGCCAGTAGTATGAGGACGTTGGGCATGGGGCAGCCCCAGCATTTT
TRBV7-8	NA	TRBJ2-1	NA	CASSLGDSPVRYEQFF	TGTGCCAGCAGCTTAGGTGATAGCCCGGTAAGGTATGAGCAGTTCTTC
TRBV4-1	NA	TRBJ2-2	NA	CASSQEAAFPGELFF	TGCGCCAGCAGCCAAGAAGCAGCGTTTCCCGGGGAGCTGTTTTTT
TRBV6-5	NA	TRBJ1-2	NA	CASSGTGSGGYTF	TGTGCCAGCAGCGGAACAGGGTCGGGAGGCTACACCTTC
TRBV30	once	TRBJ1-2	NA	CAWSGGSRGGYTF	TGTGCCTGGAGTGGAGGATCGAGAGGTGGCTACACCTTC
TRBV20-1	NA	TRBJ1-5	TRBD1	CSANDRGRANNQPQHF	TGCAGTGCTAATGACAGGGGGAGAGCAAATAATCAGCCCCAGCATTTT
TRBV18	NA	TRBJ1-1	TRBD1	CASSPYQGVNTEAFF	TGTGCCAGCTCACCATACCAGGGGGTGAACACTGAAGCTTTCTTT
TRBV4-1	once	TRBJ2-5	NA	CASSQEGGGGGPQTQYF	TGCGCCAGCAGCCAAGAAGGAGGCGGTGGGGGCCCTCAGACCCAGTACTTC
TRBV6-5	NA	TRBJ1-2	NA	CASSFDRYYGYTF	TGTGCCAGCAGTTTCGACAGGTACTATGGCTACACCTTC
TRBV5-5	NA	TRBJ1-1	NA	CASSLMGGSAEAFF	TGTGCCAGCAGCTTGATGGGGGGTAGCGCTGAAGCTTTCTTT
TRBV10-3	once	TRBJ1-6	NA	CAISEAPPNDSPLHF	TGTGCCATCAGTGAGGCCCCCCCAAATGATTCACCCCTCCACTTT
TRBV6-1	NA	TRBJ1-3	NA	CASSEFELDRLMGNTIYF	TGTGCCAGCAGTGAGTTTGAGTTAGACAGGCTCATGGGAAACACCATATATTTT
TRBV5-6	NA	TRBJ1-2	NA	CASSRGRAVYGYTF	TGTGCCAGCAGCAGGGGCAGGGCGGTCTATGGCTACACCTTC
TRBV7-9	NA	TRBJ2-2	NA	CASSLAAANTGELFF	TGTGCCAGCAGCTTAGCGGCAGCCAACACCGGGGAGCTGTTTTTT
TRBV21-1	NA	TRBJ2-3	NA	CASSKGQGNTDTQYF	TGTGCCAGCAGCAAAGGCCAGGGGAACACAGATACGCAGTATTTT
TRBV4-3	NA	TRBJ1-1	NA	CASSQGGGAAFF	TGCGCCAGCAGCCAAGGGGGCGGGGCCGCTTTCTTT
TRBV5-5	few	TRBJ1-1	TRBD1	CASSVGTGWTEAFF	TGTGCCAGCAGCGTCGGGACAGGGTGGACTGAAGCTTTCTTT
TRBV5-6	NA	TRBJ2-3	TRBD2	CASSLQRLAIADTQYF	TGTGCCAGCAGCTTGCAGAGACTAGCTATCGCAGATACGCAGTATTTT
TRBV30	NA	TRBJ1-5	NA	CAWSVRGSRNQPQHF	TGTGCCTGGAGTGTGAGGGGAAGCCGCAATCAGCCCCAGCATTTT
TRBV11-2	NA	TRBJ2-7	NA	CASSLYGYEQYF	TGTGCCAGCAGCTTATACGGCTACGAGCAGTACTTC
TRBV6-5	NA	TRBJ1-5	NA	CASQGNQPQHF	TGTGCCAGCCAGGGCAATCAGCCCCAGCATTTT
TRBV19	NA	TRBJ2-3	NA	CASIGGKGDTQYF	TGTGCCAGTATAGGGGGTAAGGGAGATACGCAGTATTTT
TRBV24-1	NA	TRBJ2-2	NA	CATSRRDTGELFF	TGTGCCACCAGTCGACGGGACACCGGGGAGCTGTTTTTT
TRBV27	NA	TRBJ2-5	NA	CASSFGGTQETQYF	TGTGCCAGCAGTTTTGGGGGGACTCAAGAGACCCAGTACTTC
TRBV6-6	NA	TRBJ2-5	NA	CASSRGQPAETQYF	TGTGCCAGCAGCCGTGGCCAACCTGCCGAGACCCAGTACTTC
TRBV7-2	NA	TRBJ1-2	TRBD1	CASSRGDRGRDYGYTF	TGTGCCAGCAGCCGTGGGGACAGGGGGAGGGACTATGGCTACACCTTC
TRBV30	NA	TRBJ1-1	TRBD1	CAWSPRDREFTEAFF	TGTGCCTGGAGTCCCCGGGACAGGGAATTCACTGAAGCTTTCTTT